Each of the 28 T cell receptor beta chains below was sequenced from the same sample in a study of PD-L1 blockade in urothelial cancer. Sequencing was performed with immunoSEQ multiplex PCR; in TCRdb, only in-frame clones are kept and a portion is missing. The data contain roughly 62,000 clones, approximately 80% of them seen just once; the ten biggest clones take up 4% to 5.5%. Sample: PBMCs, taken around atezolizumab (anti-PD-L1) treatment. Receptors were obtained from a man in his 70s with urothelial cancer.

V is TRBV11-2 and J is TRBJ2-7, with D possibly being TRBD2 (6 bases). This CDR3 region has 13 residues. V lost 3 bases, J lost 0 bases, and 6 bases lay in between. From germline, CDR1 is SGHAT and CDR2 FQNNGV. In DNA form, the CDR3 reads TGTGCCAGCAGCTTGGGAGGCTCCTACGAGCAGTACTTC. Its translation is CASSLGGSYEQYF.

This clone showed up just once. This chain joins TRBV9 and TRBJ2-1; maybe TRBD2 (6 bases). Germline CDR1 reads SGDLS; CDR2 reads YYNGEE. CDR3 size: 14 residues. The V end lost 0 bases, the J end lost 9 bases, and 13 bases lay between the germline ends. The CDR3 nucleotides are TGTGCCAGCAGCGTAGTTGGCTACGGGGGTGAGCAGTTCTTC. Its protein product is CASSVVGYGGEQFF.

This clone was observed a single time. V and J are TRBV28 and TRBJ1-3, with D uncertain. V was clipped by 6 bases and J by 2 bases, with 26 bases between them. The germline V gene encodes CDR1 MDHEN and CDR2 SYDVKM. The length of the CDR3 is 19 residues. The CDR3 nucleotides are TGTGCCAGCAGCCCCTTCTTTTCGACTCGAACTAACACTGGAAACACCATATATTTT. Encoded protein: CASSPFFSTRTNTGNTIYF.

V and J are TRBV27 and TRBJ2-1; unclear D gene. The length of the CDR3 is 13 residues. Trimming removed 4 bases from V and 8 bases from J, with 12 bases in between. The germline gives CDR1 MNHEY, CDR2 SMNVEV (reference sequence). The CDR3 bases are TGTGCCAGCAGTTCCACGTTATCGGATGAGCAGTTCTTC. Translated, it gives CASSSTLSDEQFF.

The J gene is TRBJ2-2, the V gene TRBV19; 13 positions agree with TRBD2. Germline CDR1 reads LNHDA; CDR2 reads SQIVND (reference sequence). This CDR3 contains 18 residues. V shed 8 bases, J shed 1 base, and the junction held 10 bases outside the gene matches. CDR3 region: CASLTSGRADRNTGELFF. CDR3 bases: TGTGCCAGTCTTACTAGCGGGAGGGCCGATAGGAACACCGGGGAGCTGTTTTTT.

The chain combines TRBV5-1 with TRBJ2-5, with D possibly TRBD2 on 6 matching bases. The CDR3 runs 14 residues. Germline V gene data show CDR1 as SGHRS and CDR2 as YFSETQ. The V end lost 0 bases, the J end lost 3 bases, and 9 bases lay between the germline ends. CDR3 nucleotides: TGCGCCAGCAGCTTGGTGTCTAGCGAAGAGACCCAGTACTTC. Its protein product is CASSLVSSEETQYF.

The genes are TRBV7-3 and TRBJ2-1; 9 bases line up with TRBD2. Germline V CDR1 and CDR2: SGHTA, FQGTGA. CDR3 length equals 15 residues. J lost 4 bases, V lost 0 bases, and 1 base had no gene match. CDR3 sequence reads: CASSLTGLAYNEQFF. The CDR3 DNA is TGTGCCAGCAGCTTAACTGGACTAGCGTACAATGAGCAGTTCTTC.

V usage is TRBV5-1 and J usage is TRBJ1-2, with D possibly being TRBD1 (6 bases). The CDR3 contains 14 residues. V lost 5 bases and J 3 bases, leaving 14 bases between the germline ends. Germline CDR1 and CDR2: SGHRS and YFSETQ. The CDR3 region is CASRTGTSHYGYTF. In nucleotides, the CDR3 is TGCGCCAGCAGAACAGGGACAAGTCACTATGGCTACACCTTC.

The rearrangement links TRBV7-2 to TRBJ1-4; weak D call: TRBD1 (5 bases). CDR3 length equals 14 residues. Per germline, CDR1 SGHTA and CDR2 FQGNSA. The V end lost 1 base, the J end lost 5 bases, and 8 bases lay between the germline ends. The CDR3 is CASSLGGKNEKLFF. CDR3 DNA: TGTGCCAGCAGCTTAGGGGGCAAGAATGAAAAACTGTTTTTT.

The chain joins TRBV28 to TRBJ1-2, with TRBD1 matching 7 bases. The junction had 5 bases not matched to a gene; V was cut back by 1 base and J by 6 bases. Per germline, CDR1 MDHEN and CDR2 SYDVKM. The CDR3 runs to 14 residues. This chain's CDR3 is CASSLLRGLDGYTF. The CDR3 coding sequence is TGTGCCAGCAGTTTATTAAGGGGGCTGGATGGCTACACCTTC.

This chain links TRBV19 with TRBJ2-3; TRBD2 matches 7 bases. Germline CDR1 is LNHDA and CDR2 is SQIVND (reference sequence). The CDR3 length is 16 residues. Germline trimming cut 3 bases from V and 3 bases from J; bases unmatched to any gene: 9. The CDR3 nucleotides read TGTGCCAGTAGTATCCCCCGGGGGGTCGGGACAGATACGCAGTATTTT. Protein sequence: CASSIPRGVGTDTQYF.

V is TRBV5-6 and J is TRBJ2-1; 10 positions agree with TRBD2. The germline V gene encodes CDR1 SGHDT and CDR2 YYEEEE. The CDR3 totals 15 residues. The V and J ends lost 4 bases and 4 bases, in that order; junction bases with no gene match: 5. The CDR3 loop is CASSAGTSAYNEQFF. The DNA of the CDR3 is TGTGCCAGCAGCGCCGGGACTAGCGCTTACAATGAGCAGTTCTTC.

The chain's CDR3 is CASTGGEETQYF. The CDR3 DNA sequence: TGTGCCAGCACCGGAGGGGAGGAGACCCAGTACTTC. The rearrangement links TRBV6-1 to TRBJ2-5; possibly TRBD2 for D (6 bases). This CDR3 is built from 12 residues. In germline, CDR1 is MNHNS, CDR2 SASEGT. V was cut by 7 bases and J by 5 bases, with 11 bases left in between.

This chain joins TRBV5-1 and TRBJ2-3; TRBD2 might be the D (5 bases). The germline gives CDR1 SGHRS, CDR2 YFSETQ. This CDR3 contains 16 residues. Between the trimmed V and J ends, which lost 3 bases and 0 bases, there was a span of 14 bases. CDR3 region: CASSSQPGSSTDTQYF. CDR3 nucleotides: TGCGCCAGCAGCTCGCAGCCGGGATCTAGCACAGATACGCAGTATTTT. Based on the CDR3 plus reference TRBV5-1 and TRBJ2-3, the full variable domain is KAGVTQTPRYLIKTRGQQVTLSCSPISGHRSVSWYQQTPGQGLQFLFEYFSETQRNKGNFPGRFSGRQFSNSRSEMNVSTLELGDSALYLCASSSQPGSSTDTQYFGPGTRLTVL.

This clone came up a few times. The rearrangement joins TRBV2 to TRBJ2-7; 9 nucleotides match TRBD1. The CDR3 is 13 amino acids. From germline, CDR1 is SNHLY and CDR2 FYNNEI. V shed 4 bases, J shed 4 bases, and the junction held 2 bases outside the gene matches. CDR3 sequence (DNA): TGTGCCAGCAGTGGGACAGGGGTATACGAGCAGTACTTC. Its translation is CASSGTGVYEQYF.

J is TRBJ2-7 and V is TRBV11-3; 7 bases fit TRBD1. With 3 bases clipped from V and 3 bases from J, the junction kept 8 bases outside the gene matches. The CDR3 spans 15 residues. Germline V lookup: CDR1 SGHNT, CDR2 YENEEA. The CDR3 DNA reads as TGTGCCAGCAGCTTGGGGGACAGAAGGATCTACGAGCAGTACTTC. Translating gives CASSLGDRRIYEQYF. Using reference TRBV11-3 and TRBJ2-7 for the parts outside the CDR3, the full variable domain is EAGVVQSPRYKIIEKKQPVAFWCNPISGHNTLYWYLQNLGQGPELLIRYENEEAVDDSQLPKDRFSAERLKGVDSTLKIQPAELGDSAVYLCASSLGDRRIYEQYFGPGTRLTVT.

A single count supports this clone. The V and J genes are TRBV6-1 and TRBJ2-7, with D perhaps matching TRBD2 (6 bases). The germline V gene has CDR1 MNHNS and CDR2 SASEGT. Deletions cut 3 bases from V and 3 bases from J, with 12 bases between. CDR3 size: 14 residues. CDR3 in amino acids: CASSDRGLFYEQYF. As DNA, the CDR3 is TGTGCCAGCAGTGACCGTGGACTATTCTACGAGCAGTACTTC.

The chain employs TRBV6-6 and TRBJ1-4, with 11 positions matching TRBD1. This CDR3 is built from 12 residues. Per the germline V gene, CDR1 is MNHNY and CDR2 is SVGAGI (reference sequence). The CDR3 sequence is CAGGQGGEKLFF. DNA of the CDR3: TGTGCGGGGGGACAGGGGGGGGAAAAACTGTTTTTT.

The V call is TRBV4-2, the J call TRBJ1-4; TRBD1 agrees at 10 bases. Looked up from germline, CDR1 is LGHNA and CDR2 is YNFKEQ. CDR3 size: 16 residues. With 3 bases clipped from V and 8 bases from J, the junction kept 9 bases outside the gene matches. The CDR3 DNA reads as TGTGCCAGCAGCCAGGGCGGGACAGGGGTTGGAGAAAAACTGTTTTTT. Translated, it gives CASSQGGTGVGEKLFF.

This clone has only one observation. The chain carries TRBV11-2 and TRBJ1-1, with D perhaps matching TRBD1 (6 bases). Germline values: CDR1 SGHAT, CDR2 FQNNGV. The germline V and J ends were trimmed by 2 bases and 3 bases, with 13 bases remaining between them. The CDR3 sequence is 15 residues long. CDR3 loop: CASSLQTGRDTEAFF. For the CDR3, the DNA is TGTGCCAGCAGCTTACAAACAGGGAGGGACACTGAAGCTTTCTTT.

The V call is TRBV4-2, the J call TRBJ2-7; D gene unclear. With 0 bases removed from V and 4 bases from J, the gap between germline ends came to 10 bases. The CDR3 extends over 14 amino acids. CDR1 and CDR2 (germline): LGHNA, YNFKEQ. CDR3: CASSQDRAEYEQYF. CDR3 coding DNA: TGTGCCAGCAGCCAAGATCGTGCAGAATACGAGCAGTACTTC.

The chain recombines TRBV9 with TRBJ2-7; 9 bases agree with TRBD2. Germline assignment: CDR1 SGDLS and CDR2 YYNGEE. V was pared by 0 bases and J by 0 bases, with 13 bases of the junction left unmatched. The CDR3 loop spans 19 amino acids. The CDR3 reads CASSVAARASGMSSYEQYF. In DNA, the CDR3 is TGTGCCAGCAGCGTAGCGGCCCGCGCTAGCGGGATGAGCTCCTACGAGCAGTACTTC.

The chain uses TRBV20-1 and TRBJ1-2, with D unresolved. Germline lookup yields CDR1 DFQATT and CDR2 SNEGSKA (reference sequence). CDR3 length equals 11 residues. V was shortened by 6 bases and J by 2 bases, with 7 bases between the two germline ends. The CDR3 here is CSAESNYGYTF. CDR3 DNA sequence: TGCAGTGCCGAGAGCAACTATGGCTACACCTTC.

The chain carries TRBV4-1 and TRBJ1-1; perhaps TRBD1 as D (5 bases). The ends were cut back, 1 base at V and 6 bases at J, with 15 bases in the middle. The CDR3 consists of 15 residues. The germline CDR1 and CDR2 sequences are MGHRA and YSYEKL. In nucleotides, the CDR3 is TGCGCCAGCAGCCAAGGCGTGTGGGGGGTGCCTGAAGCTTTCTTT. Protein: CASSQGVWGVPEAFF.

This chain links TRBV6-1 with TRBJ1-1; no clear D. Germline V gene lookup returns CDR1 MNHNS and CDR2 SASEGT. The CDR3 sequence is 13 residues long. Deletions cut 6 bases from V and 4 bases from J, with 12 bases between. This CDR3 is CASSPRGITEAFF. The CDR3 region has the DNA TGTGCCAGCAGCCCTCGGGGTATCACTGAAGCTTTCTTT.

The rearrangement uses TRBV10-3 and TRBJ1-5; 7 bases are shared with TRBD1. The CDR3 consists of 15 residues. J lost 4 bases, V lost 1 base, and 4 bases had no gene match. Per germline, CDR1 ENHRY and CDR2 SYGVKD. The chain's CDR3 is CAISEFGTENQPQHF. CDR3 in DNA: TGTGCCATCAGTGAGTTTGGGACAGAAAATCAGCCCCAGCATTTT.

The rearrangement joins TRBV30 to TRBJ2-6, with TRBD1 identical over 7 bases. J was trimmed by 2 bases and V by 5 bases; bases with no gene match: 12. The CDR3 sequence is 17 residues long. Germline CDR1 is GTSNPN and CDR2 is SVGIG (reference sequence). CDR3 loop: CAWGIPRQGAGANVLTF. Written as DNA, the CDR3 is TGTGCCTGGGGGATCCCCCGTCAGGGGGCTGGGGCCAACGTCCTGACTTTC.

This clone has just one count. The chain couples TRBV6-1 to TRBJ2-3, with D maybe TRBD2 (6 bases). This CDR3 is built from 14 residues. Trimming stripped 1 base from V and 5 bases from J, with 10 bases between. Germline CDR1 is MNHNS and CDR2 is SASEGT. The CDR3 sequence is CASSEGGVLDTQYF. The CDR3 DNA reads TGTGCCAGCAGTGAAGGGGGGGTACTAGATACGCAGTATTTT.